The sequence of this TCR beta chain was determined in a study of a mutant IDH1 vaccine in newly diagnosed glioma. Time point indicated: week 23, last vaccination. Topical imiquimod accompanied each vaccine dose, which consisted of 300 ug of mutant IDH1 20-mer peptide. Generated by immunoSEQ multiplex PCR, the TCRdb table keeps only in-frame clones and is missing some. Seen here are tens of thousands of clones, more than 70% observed once, and the top ten hold roughly 8%. With regard to this clone: Its antigen is undetermined.

This CDR3 contains 12 residues. V was pared by 7 bases and J by 8 bases, with 14 bases between. Germline-derived CDR1 and CDR2 are LNHDA and SQIVND (reference sequence). Specimen: PBMCs, collected from a glioma patient whose treatment included an IDH1 peptide vaccine. The chain combines TRBV19 with TRBJ1-2, with D possibly being TRBD1 (5 bases). This clonotype was sampled from a woman aged 18-35 years with glioma. DNA for the CDR3: TGTGCCAGTACATCAGGGACGGTCGGCTACACCTTC. It codes for CASTSGTVGYTF.